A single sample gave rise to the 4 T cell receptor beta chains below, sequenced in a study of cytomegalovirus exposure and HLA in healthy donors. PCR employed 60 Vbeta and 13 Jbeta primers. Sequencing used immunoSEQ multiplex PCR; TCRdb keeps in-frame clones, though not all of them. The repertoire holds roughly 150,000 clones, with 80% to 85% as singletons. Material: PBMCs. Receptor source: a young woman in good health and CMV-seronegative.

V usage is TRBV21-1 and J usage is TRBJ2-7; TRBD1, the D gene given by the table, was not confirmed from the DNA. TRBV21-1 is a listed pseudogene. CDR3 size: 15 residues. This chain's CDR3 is CASSTDSRGNYEQYF. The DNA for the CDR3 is TGTGCCAGCAGCACGGACAGCCGGGGAAACTACGAGCAGTACTTC.

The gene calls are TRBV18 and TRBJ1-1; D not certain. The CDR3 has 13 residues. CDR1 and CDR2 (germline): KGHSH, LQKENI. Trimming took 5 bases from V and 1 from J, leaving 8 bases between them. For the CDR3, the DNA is TGTGCCAGCTCAGCCAACAAGAACACTGAAGCTTTCTTT. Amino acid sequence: CASSANKNTEAFF.

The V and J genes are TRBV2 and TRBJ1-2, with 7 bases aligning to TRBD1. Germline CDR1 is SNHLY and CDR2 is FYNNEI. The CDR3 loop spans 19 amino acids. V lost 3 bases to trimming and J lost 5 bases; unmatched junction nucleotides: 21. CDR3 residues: CASSDTPPGRGSPQYGYTF. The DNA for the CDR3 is TGTGCCAGCAGTGATACCCCCCCGGGCAGGGGGTCTCCCCAGTATGGCTACACCTTC.

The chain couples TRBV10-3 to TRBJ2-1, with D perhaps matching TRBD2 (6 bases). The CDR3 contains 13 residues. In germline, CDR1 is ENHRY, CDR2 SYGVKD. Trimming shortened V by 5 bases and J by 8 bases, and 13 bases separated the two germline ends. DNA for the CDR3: TGTGCCATCAGTTTGCGAGGGGAGGATGAGCAGTTCTTC. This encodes CAISLRGEDEQFF.